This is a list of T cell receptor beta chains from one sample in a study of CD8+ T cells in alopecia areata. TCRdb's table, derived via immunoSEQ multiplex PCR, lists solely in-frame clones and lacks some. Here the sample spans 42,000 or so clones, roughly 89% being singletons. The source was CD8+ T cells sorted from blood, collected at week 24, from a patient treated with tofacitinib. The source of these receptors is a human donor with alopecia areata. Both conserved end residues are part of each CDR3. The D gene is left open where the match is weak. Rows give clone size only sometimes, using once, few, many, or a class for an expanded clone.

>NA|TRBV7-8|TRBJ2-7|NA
CASSLVSGEGYEQYF
TGTGCCAGCAGCTTAGTATCTGGGGAAGGGTACGAGCAGTACTTC
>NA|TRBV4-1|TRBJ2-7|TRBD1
CASSQGDRSYEQYF
TGCGCCAGCAGCCAAGGGGACAGGAGCTACGAGCAGTACTTC
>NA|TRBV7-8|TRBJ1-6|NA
CASSLEGLPSSYNSPLHF
TGTGCCAGCAGCTTAGAGGGGCTACCCAGCTCCTATAATTCACCCCTCCACTTT
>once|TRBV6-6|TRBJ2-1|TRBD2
CASSPGGVRYNEQFF
TGTGCCAGCAGCCCGGGGGGGGTCCGCTACAATGAGCAGTTCTTC
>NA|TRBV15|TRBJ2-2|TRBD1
CATSTMDRDNTGELFF
TGTGCCACCAGCACGATGGACAGGGATAACACCGGGGAGCTGTTTTTT
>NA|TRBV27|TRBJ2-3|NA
CASSGQGFSTDTQYF
TGTGCCAGCAGTGGTCAGGGGTTTAGCACAGATACGCAGTATTTT
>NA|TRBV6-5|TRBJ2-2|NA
CASSYSEGEGTGELFF
TGTGCCAGCAGTTACTCAGAGGGGGAGGGCACCGGGGAGCTGTTTTTT
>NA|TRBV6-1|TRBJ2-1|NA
CASSEARLVSYNEQFF
TGTGCCAGCAGTGAAGCGAGGCTAGTCTCCTACAATGAGCAGTTCTTC
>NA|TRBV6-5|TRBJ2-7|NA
CASSYYQGSTEQYF
TGTGCCAGCAGTTATTATCAGGGGAGTACCGAGCAGTACTTC
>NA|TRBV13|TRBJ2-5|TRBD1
CASSSPGQGALETQYF
TGTGCCAGCAGCTCGCCGGGACAGGGGGCTCTAGAGACCCAGTACTTC
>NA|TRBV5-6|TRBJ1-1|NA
CASSLWGGSNTEAFF
TGTGCCAGCAGCTTGTGGGGAGGATCTAACACTGAAGCTTTCTTT
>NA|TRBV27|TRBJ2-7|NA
CASSFSAGQKTYEQYF
TGTGCCAGCAGTTTTTCCGCCGGACAGAAAACCTACGAGCAGTACTTC
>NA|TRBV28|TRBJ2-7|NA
CASSLVPRHEQYF
TGTGCCAGCAGTTTAGTTCCCCGCCACGAGCAGTACTTC
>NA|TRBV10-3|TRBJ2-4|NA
CAISESNRGAQYF
TGTGCCATCAGTGAGTCGAACCGGGGGGCACAGTACTTC
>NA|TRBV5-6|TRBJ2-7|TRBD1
CASSSTGVYEQYF
TGTGCCAGCAGCTCCACAGGGGTCTACGAGCAGTACTTC
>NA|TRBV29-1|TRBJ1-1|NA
CSCRVGDTEAFF
TGCAGCTGTCGGGTAGGCGACACTGAAGCTTTCTTT
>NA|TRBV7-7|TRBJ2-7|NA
CASSPRVSSYEQYF
TGTGCTAGCAGCCCTCGAGTCAGCTCCTACGAGCAGTACTTC
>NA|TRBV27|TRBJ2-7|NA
CASSRTQGFEQYF
TGTGCCAGCAGCCGAACCCAGGGGTTCGAGCAGTACTTC
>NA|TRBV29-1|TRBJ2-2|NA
CSVPSARDTGELFF
TGCAGCGTTCCTAGCGCTAGGGACACCGGGGAGCTGTTTTTT
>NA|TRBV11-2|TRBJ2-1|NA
CASSLVPGAGEQFF
TGTGCCAGCAGCTTAGTCCCTGGGGCTGGAGAGCAGTTCTTC
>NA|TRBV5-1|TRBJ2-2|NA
CASSFKTDNTGELFF
TGCGCCAGCAGCTTCAAGACAGATAACACCGGGGAGCTGTTTTTT
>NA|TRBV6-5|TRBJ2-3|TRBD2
CASSYSGLAGPDTQYF
TGTGCCAGCAGTTACTCGGGACTAGCGGGGCCAGATACGCAGTATTTT
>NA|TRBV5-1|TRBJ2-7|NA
CASSLSGLIYEQYF
TGCGCCAGCAGCTTGTCAGGGCTCATCTACGAGCAGTACTTC
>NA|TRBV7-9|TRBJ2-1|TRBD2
CASSPGTSEQFF
TGTGCCAGCAGCCCCGGGACTAGCGAGCAGTTCTTC
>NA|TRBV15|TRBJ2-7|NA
CATQSALSYEQYF
TGTGCCACCCAATCCGCACTTTCCTACGAGCAGTACTTC
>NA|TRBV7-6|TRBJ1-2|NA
CASSLAPGGGYTF
TGTGCCAGCAGCTTAGCGCCGGGCGGTGGCTACACCTTC
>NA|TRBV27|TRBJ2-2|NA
CASSITGYTGELFF
TGTGCCAGCAGTATCACAGGGTACACCGGGGAGCTGTTTTTT
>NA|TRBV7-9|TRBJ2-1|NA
CASSLGYNEQFF
TGTGCCAGCAGCTTAGGATACAATGAGCAGTTCTTC
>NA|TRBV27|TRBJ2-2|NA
CASSLKTGELFF
TGTGCCAGCAGTTTAAAGACCGGGGAGCTGTTTTTT
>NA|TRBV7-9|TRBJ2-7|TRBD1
CASSPRQGSEQYF
TGTGCCAGCAGCCCACGACAGGGTAGCGAGCAGTACTTC
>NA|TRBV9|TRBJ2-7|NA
CASSVGRSSYEQYF
TGTGCCAGCAGCGTAGGCAGATCGTCCTACGAGCAGTACTTC
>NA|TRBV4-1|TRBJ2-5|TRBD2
CASSQLAGWGETQYF
TGCGCCAGCAGTCAACTAGCGGGGTGGGGAGAGACCCAGTACTTC
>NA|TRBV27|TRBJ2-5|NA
CASSLSVEWETQYF
TGTGCCAGCAGTTTATCTGTGGAGTGGGAGACCCAGTACTTC